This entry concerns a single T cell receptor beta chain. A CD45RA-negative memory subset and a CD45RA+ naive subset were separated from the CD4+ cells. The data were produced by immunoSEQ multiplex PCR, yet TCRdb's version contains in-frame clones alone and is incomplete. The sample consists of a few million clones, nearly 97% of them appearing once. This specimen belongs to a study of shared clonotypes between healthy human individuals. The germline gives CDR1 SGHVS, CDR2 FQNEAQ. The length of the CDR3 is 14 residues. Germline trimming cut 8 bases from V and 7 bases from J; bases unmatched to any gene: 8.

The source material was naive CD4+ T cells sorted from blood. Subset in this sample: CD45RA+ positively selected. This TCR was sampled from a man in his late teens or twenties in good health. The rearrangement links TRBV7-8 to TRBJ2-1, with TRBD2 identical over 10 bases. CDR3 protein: CASGPAGGWNEQFF. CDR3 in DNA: TGTGCCAGCGGCCCAGCGGGAGGGTGGAATGAGCAGTTCTTC. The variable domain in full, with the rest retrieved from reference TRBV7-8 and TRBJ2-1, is GAGVSQSPRYKVAKRGQDVALRCDPISGHVSLFWYQQALGQGPEFLTYFQNEAQLDKSGLPSDRFFAERPEGSVSTLKIQRTQQEDSAVYLCASGPAGGWNEQFFGPGTRLTVL.